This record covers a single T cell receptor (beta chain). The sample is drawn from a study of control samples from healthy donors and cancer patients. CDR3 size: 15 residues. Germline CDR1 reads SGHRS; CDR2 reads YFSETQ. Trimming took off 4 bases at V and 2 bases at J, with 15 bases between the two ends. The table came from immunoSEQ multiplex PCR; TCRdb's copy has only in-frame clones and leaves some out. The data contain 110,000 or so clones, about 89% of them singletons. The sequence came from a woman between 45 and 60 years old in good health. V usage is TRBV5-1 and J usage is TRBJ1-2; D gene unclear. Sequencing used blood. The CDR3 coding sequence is TGCGCCAGCAGCCGAGCGTTGTTCCCGAACTATGGCTACACCTTC. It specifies CASSRALFPNYGYTF. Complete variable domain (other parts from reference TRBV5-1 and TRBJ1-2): KAGVTQTPRYLIKTRGQQVTLSCSPISGHRSVSWYQQTPGQGLQFLFEYFSETQRNKGNFPGRFSGRQFSNSRSEMNVSTLELGDSALYLCASSRALFPNYGYTFGSGTRLTVV.